These 27 T cell receptor beta chains originate from one sample sequenced in a study of memory B cells and T cells in multiple sclerosis. TCRdb's copy holds only in-frame clones and misses some; the assay was immunoSEQ multiplex PCR. Seen here are roughly 30,000 clones, more than 70% observed once, and the top ten hold approximately 2.5%. CFSE-dim autoproliferating and CFSE-high non-proliferating T cells from unstimulated culture were sequenced separately. Replicate wells were pooled after 7 days of stimulus-free culture of under 5.5x10^7 CFSE-labeled PBMCs. For these receptors, no antigen is known. The specimen sequenced was PBMCs from blood kept in culture. All receptors come from a human donor with multiple sclerosis.

This clone was seen only once. This chain links TRBV19 with TRBJ1-2; 8 bases align to TRBD1. The CDR3 is made up of 14 amino acids. V was pared by 8 bases and J by 2 bases, with 7 bases of the junction left unmatched. Germline V gene data show CDR1 as LNHDA and CDR2 as SQIVND (reference sequence). The CDR3 coding sequence is TGTGCCAGTCGTACCCGGACAGGGAACTATGGCTACACCTTC. Amino acid sequence: CASRTRTGNYGYTF.

The chain links TRBV15 to TRBJ2-5; TRBD2 agrees at 8 bases. This CDR3 has 16 amino acids. The germline V gene has CDR1 LNHNV and CDR2 YYDKDF (reference sequence). The J segment lost 0 bases and the V segment lost 5 bases, leaving 8 bases of the junction unmatched. In nucleotides, the CDR3 is TGTGCCACCAGCGGTATTAAGCGGGGGTACCAAGAGACCCAGTACTTC. Translation gives CATSGIKRGYQETQYF.

The rearrangement links TRBV7-8 to TRBJ1-2; D unresolved. The CDR3 sequence is 15 residues long. Germline V CDR1 and CDR2: SGHVS, FQNEAQ. Trimming removed 0 bases from V and 2 bases from J, with 10 bases in between. This CDR3 is CASSLATRTNYGYTF. DNA for the CDR3: TGTGCCAGCAGCTTAGCGACCAGGACGAACTATGGCTACACCTTC.

The chain links TRBV5-1 to TRBJ2-5; weak D call: TRBD2 (5 bases). Germline V gene sequence: CDR1 SGHRS, CDR2 YFSETQ. This CDR3 contains 14 residues. Trimming left V 6 bases short and J 2 bases short, with 14 bases between. The CDR3 spells CASMASRPQETQYF. Here the CDR3 DNA reads TGCGCCAGCATGGCTAGCAGACCACAAGAGACCCAGTACTTC. The variable domain in full, with the rest retrieved from reference TRBV5-1 and TRBJ2-5, is KAGVTQTPRYLIKTRGQQVTLSCSPISGHRSVSWYQQTPGQGLQFLFEYFSETQRNKGNFPGRFSGRQFSNSRSEMNVSTLELGDSALYLCASMASRPQETQYFGPGTRLLVL.

This clone was found once. The CDR3 here is CASSWSTGELFF. The CDR3 DNA follows: TGCGCCAGCAGCTGGTCCACCGGGGAGCTGTTTTTT. The rearrangement joins TRBV4-1 to TRBJ2-2; no reliable D call. Germline CDR1 reads MGHRA; CDR2 reads YSYEKL. This CDR3 region has 12 residues. Trimming pared 5 bases from V and 4 bases from J, leaving 5 bases between.

This chain joins TRBV5-6 and TRBJ2-7; D may be TRBD1 or TRBD2 (5 bases each). The germline CDR1 and CDR2 sequences are SGHDT and YYEEEE. CDR3 length: 15 residues. V lost 4 bases to trimming and J lost 0 bases, with 14 bases between them. Here the CDR3 DNA reads TGTGCCAGCAGCCCCTTAGGGACCGGCTCCTACGAGCAGTACTTC. Protein: CASSPLGTGSYEQYF. The full variable domain, in which reference TRBV5-6 and TRBJ2-7 provide the parts outside the CDR3, is DAGVTQSPTHLIKTRGQQVTLRCSPKSGHDTVSWYQQALGQGPQFIFQYYEEEERQRGNFPDRFSGHQFPNYSSELNVNALLLGDSALYLCASSPLGTGSYEQYFGPGTRLTVT.

Worth noting for this clone: Other DNA variants within this sample encode the same CDR3. The genes are TRBV6-5 and TRBJ2-7; no firm D call. The V gene's germline CDR1 is MNHEY and CDR2 SVGAGI. The CDR3 length is 12 residues. With 0 bases removed from V and 2 bases from J, the gap between germline ends came to 2 bases. The DNA of the CDR3 is TGTGCCAGCAGTTACTCGCCCTACGAGCAGTACTTC. It translates to CASSYSPYEQYF.

The CDR3 reads CASSTTAASGYTF. In nucleotides, the CDR3 is TGCGCCAGCAGCACCACAGCGGCATCGGGCTACACCTTC. This sequence joins TRBV5-1 and TRBJ1-2; D is ambiguous. The CDR3 loop spans 13 amino acids. V was pared by 4 bases and J by 8 bases, with 15 bases between. Germline assignment: CDR1 SGHRS and CDR2 YFSETQ.

The chain has TRBV5-6 and TRBJ1-2, with TRBD1 matching over 8 bases. The CDR3 contains 14 residues. The V gene's germline CDR1 is SGHDT and CDR2 YYEEEE. V shed 2 bases, J shed 8 bases, and the junction held 8 bases outside the gene matches. The CDR3 DNA follows: TGTGCCAGCAGCTTTATGACAGGGGCGGGAGGCTACACCTTC. Translation: CASSFMTGAGGYTF.

Concerning this clone itself: This sample also contains other DNA sequences that code for the same CDR3. The chain couples TRBV28 to TRBJ2-3, with 8 bases lining up with TRBD1. After removal of 6 bases from V and 7 bases from J, the junction contained 6 bases not matched to a gene. Per the germline V gene, CDR1 is MDHEN and CDR2 is SYDVKM. The CDR3 totals 13 residues. The CDR3 DNA is TGTGCCAGCAGACGCGGACAGGGTAATACGCAGTATTTT. Its translation is CASRRGQGNTQYF. The whole variable domain, remainder taken from reference TRBV28 and TRBJ2-3, is DVKVTQSSRYLVKRTGEKVFLECVQDMDHENMFWYRQDPGLGLRLIYFSYDVKMKEKGDIPEGYSVSREKKERFSLILESASTNQTSMYLCASRRGQGNTQYFGPGTRLTVL.

Written as DNA, the CDR3 is TGTGCCAGTAGTAGGGTATACAATGAGCAGTTCTTC. This translates into CASSRVYNEQFF. The chain recombines TRBV19 with TRBJ2-1, with D uncertain. Germline V lookup: CDR1 LNHDA, CDR2 SQIVND (reference sequence). The V gene lost 4 bases and the J gene lost 4 bases, with 5 bases spanning the gap. The CDR3 runs to 12 residues.

The gene calls are TRBV19 and TRBJ1-1, with unresolved D. The germline V and J ends were trimmed by 8 bases and 0 bases, with 4 bases remaining between them. CDR3 size: 11 residues. Germline values: CDR1 LNHDA, CDR2 SQIVND (reference sequence). The CDR3 loop reads CASYLNTEAFF. DNA for the CDR3: TGTGCCAGTTACTTGAACACTGAAGCTTTCTTT.

J is TRBJ1-5 and V is TRBV9; 7 positions match TRBD1. The CDR3 is 17 amino acids. The V and J ends lost 3 bases and 4 bases, in that order; junction bases with no gene match: 13. CDR1 and CDR2 (germline): SGDLS, YYNGEE. The CDR3 protein is CASSASGGDFRNQPQHF. In DNA form, the CDR3 reads TGTGCCAGCAGCGCCTCAGGGGGGGATTTTCGGAATCAGCCCCAGCATTTT.

CDR3 amino acids: CASSQLGTSGFNEQFF. The CDR3 DNA reads TGCGCCAGCAGCCAACTCGGGACTAGCGGATTCAATGAGCAGTTCTTC. The V and J genes are TRBV5-1 and TRBJ2-1, with TRBD2 identical over 11 bases. The V gene end was trimmed by 4 bases and the J gene end by 6 bases; junction bases not matched to a gene: 9. The CDR3 sequence is 16 residues long. CDR1 is SGHRS and CDR2 is YFSETQ in the germline V gene.

This sequence joins TRBV28 and TRBJ1-1, with 7 bases identical to TRBD1. Germline V gene sequence: CDR1 MDHEN, CDR2 SYDVKM. The V segment lost 6 bases and the J segment 0 bases; nucleotides outside the gene matches: 16. This CDR3 spans 18 amino acids. CDR3 sequence: CASSPLSDRRHMNTEAFF. Here the CDR3 DNA reads TGTGCCAGCAGCCCACTCTCGGACAGGCGACACATGAACACTGAAGCTTTCTTT.

The chain uses TRBV6-4 and TRBJ1-2; a possible D gene is TRBD1 (5 bases). The CDR3 contains 15 residues. The V gene's germline CDR1 is MRHNA and CDR2 SNTAGT. The V end was cut by 3 bases, the J end by 2 bases, with 13 bases between. The CDR3 coding sequence is TGTGCCAGCAGTGAAAGAGAAGGGGCCAACTATGGCTACACCTTC. Protein: CASSEREGANYGYTF.

The J gene is TRBJ2-5, the V gene TRBV9; 10 positions match TRBD2. CDR1 and CDR2 (germline): SGDLS, YYNGEE. Trimming at V came to 0 bases and at J to 5 bases, leaving 4 bases not matched to a gene. The CDR3 runs to 15 residues. The CDR3 DNA sequence: TGTGCCAGCAGCGTAGGTACTAGCGGGATCGAGACCCAGTACTTC. Amino acid sequence: CASSVGTSGIETQYF. The full variable domain, its missing parts supplied by reference TRBV9 and TRBJ2-5, is DSGVTQTPKHLITATGQRVTLRCSPRSGDLSVYWYQQSLDQGLQFLIQYYNGEERAKGNILERFSAQQFPDLHSELNLSSLELGDSALYFCASSVGTSGIETQYFGPGTRLLVL.

V usage is TRBV10-3 and J usage is TRBJ2-1, with D perhaps matching TRBD1 (6 bases). The CDR3 covers 14 residues. Per the germline V gene, CDR1 is ENHRY and CDR2 is SYGVKD. The V and J ends lost 4 bases and 6 bases respectively, with 13 bases between them. CDR3 nucleotides: TGTGCCATCAGTGGAGGGGGAACATTCAATGAGCAGTTCTTC. It is translated as CAISGGGTFNEQFF.

This clone has just one count. This chain uses TRBV9 with TRBJ2-1, with D unresolved. Germline assignment: CDR1 SGDLS and CDR2 YYNGEE. Trimming pared 5 bases from V and 8 bases from J, leaving 17 bases between. CDR3 length: 14 residues. This CDR3 reads CASRVDQLSDEQFF. DNA for the CDR3: TGTGCCAGCAGGGTCGACCAGCTTTCGGATGAGCAGTTCTTC.

This clone has only one observation. This chain uses TRBV5-1 with TRBJ2-5; a possible D gene is TRBD1 (6 bases). The CDR3 loop spans 13 amino acids. CDR1 is SGHRS, CDR2 YFSETQ, per germline. V was cut by 3 bases and J by 5 bases, with 11 bases left in between. Written as DNA, the CDR3 is TGCGCCAGCAGCTCCCGGACAGCCGAGACCCAGTACTTC. This gives the protein CASSSRTAETQYF.

V usage is TRBV6-1 and J usage is TRBJ2-7; 7 bases align to TRBD1. CDR1 MNHNS and CDR2 SASEGT come from the germline V gene. V dropped 6 bases and J dropped 4; count of bases not matched to a gene: 3. CDR3 size: 12 residues. In DNA form, the CDR3 reads TGTGCCAGCAGGCGACAGGGATACGAGCAGTACTTC. Translating it yields CASRRQGYEQYF.

J is TRBJ1-5 and V is TRBV28, with D hard to call. Germline V gene sequence: CDR1 MDHEN, CDR2 SYDVKM. Trimming took off 3 bases at V and 6 bases at J, with 15 bases between the two ends. CDR3 length equals 15 residues. CDR3 protein: CASSFPGGYGQPQHF. For the CDR3, the DNA is TGTGCCAGCAGTTTTCCCGGTGGATACGGTCAGCCCCAGCATTTT. Complete variable domain (other parts from reference TRBV28 and TRBJ1-5): DVKVTQSSRYLVKRTGEKVFLECVQDMDHENMFWYRQDPGLGLRLIYFSYDVKMKEKGDIPEGYSVSREKKERFSLILESASTNQTSMYLCASSFPGGYGQPQHFGDGTRLSIL.

This chain uses TRBV29-1 with TRBJ2-5; D remains ambiguous. The CDR3 is 12 amino acids. Germline values: CDR1 SQVTM, CDR2 ANQGSEA. V lost 5 bases and J 1 base, leaving 8 bases between the germline ends. CDR3: CSVWAAQETQYF. Written as DNA, the CDR3 is TGCAGCGTTTGGGCAGCCCAAGAGACCCAGTACTTC. Full variable domain (rest looked up from reference TRBV29-1 and TRBJ2-5): SAVISQKPSRDICQRGTSLTIQCQVDSQVTMMFWYRQQPGQSLTLIATANQGSEATYESGFVIDKFPISRPNLTFSTLTVSNMSPEDSSIYLCSVWAAQETQYFGPGTRLLVL.

This clone was recorded once. The DNA of the CDR3 is TGCGCCAGCAGCCAAGATGGGGGAGGGACAGCTTTCTTT. The encoded protein is CASSQDGGGTAFF. This chain connects TRBV4-1 to TRBJ1-1; weak D call: TRBD1 (5 bases). Germline V lookup: CDR1 MGHRA, CDR2 YSYEKL. V was cut by 0 bases and J by 10 bases, with 12 bases left in between. The CDR3 loop spans 13 amino acids.

The chain joins TRBV7-8 to TRBJ2-1; D may be TRBD1 (6 bases). This CDR3 comprises 15 residues. V dropped 5 bases and J dropped 5 bases, with 16 bases sitting between them. Germline loops: CDR1 SGHVS, CDR2 FQNEAQ. The CDR3: CASSPDSGTNNEQFF. CDR3 bases: TGTGCCAGCAGCCCGGACTCCGGGACAAACAATGAGCAGTTCTTC.

The chain links TRBV18 to TRBJ2-1, with a weak D call TRBD2 (6 bases). Trimming took 2 bases from V and 6 from J, leaving 11 bases between them. The CDR3 consists of 14 residues. Germline CDR1 reads KGHSH; CDR2 reads LQKENI. CDR3 DNA: TGTGCCAGCTCACCAGGATTGGGGGGCAATGAGCAGTTCTTC. Its translation: CASSPGLGGNEQFF.

This sequence joins TRBV2 and TRBJ2-1; 7 bases agree with TRBD2. The CDR3 is made up of 15 amino acids. Germline CDR1 is SNHLY and CDR2 is FYNNEI. V was clipped by 10 bases and J by 0 bases; unmatched bases: 9. The CDR3 loop is CAIQKAGSSYNEQFF. In nucleotides, the CDR3 is TGTGCCATACAGAAAGCGGGAAGCTCCTACAATGAGCAGTTCTTC. The whole variable domain, filled in from reference TRBV2 and TRBJ2-1, reads EPEVTQTPSHQVTQMGQEVILRCVPISNHLYFYWYRQILGQKVEFLVSFYNNEISEKSEIFDDQFSVERPDGSNFTLKIRSTKLEDSAMYFCAIQKAGSSYNEQFFGPGTRLTVL.